This T cell receptor beta chain derives from a study of glioma-infiltrating T cells after dendritic cell vaccination. TCRdb's copy holds only in-frame clones and misses some; the assay was immunoSEQ multiplex PCR. Of just under 60,000 clones listed, roughly four fifths were seen once; the top ten hold around 14%. As for time point: after dendritic cell vaccination, including at tumor progression/relapse. This CDR3 has 16 residues. Trimming took 4 bases from V and 5 from J; bases not matched to a gene: 10. From germline, CDR1 is SGHTA and CDR2 FQGNSA. The J gene is TRBJ2-5, the V gene TRBV7-2, with 10 nucleotides matching TRBD2. This receptor was identified in a human donor with glioblastoma. The sample consisted of blood, taken after dendritic cell vaccination. The CDR3 region has the DNA TGTGCCAGCAGCTCACGGATCGAGCGGGGGGGGGAGACCCAGTACTTC. It yields the protein CASSSRIERGGETQYF.